Listed below are T cell receptor beta chains from one sample, sequenced in a study of regulatory T cells. TCRdb's copy holds only in-frame clones and misses some; the assay was immunoSEQ multiplex PCR. The sample holds some 23,000 clones; around nine tenths are singletons and the top ten take approximately 1.3%. The sequencing input was conventional CD4+ T cells sorted from blood. These receptor sequences come from a child aged 10-17 years with CD3G deficiency. Each CDR3 is given with its conserved first and last residue. D genes are given only for firm matches. Part of the rows lack a size; the others show once, few, many or a class for expanded clones.

j_gene | v_gene | abundance | d_gene | CDR3nt | CDR3aa
TRBJ2-2 | TRBV28 | - | - | TGTGCCATTGGAGGGCCAACAGGGGAGCTGTTTTTT | CAIGGPTGELFF
TRBJ2-7 | TRBV10-3 | - | - | TGTGCCATCAGTCCCAAGGGGCGCCCCCAGGGCAGCGAGCAGTACTTC | CAISPKGRPQGSEQYF
TRBJ2-7 | TRBV13 | - | TRBD1 | TGTGCCAGCAGCTTAAACAGGGGATACGAGCAGTACTTC | CASSLNRGYEQYF
TRBJ2-7 | TRBV28 | - | - | TGTGCCAGCAGTTCTCAAACCTACGAGCAGTACTTC | CASSSQTYEQYF
TRBJ1-1 | TRBV6-1 | - | - | TGTGCCAGCAGTGAACAGGGTCGGGCGGCTTTCTTT | CASSEQGRAAFF
TRBJ2-6 | TRBV5-1 | medium-sized | TRBD1 | TGCGCCAGCAGCCCGGGACAGGAGGCTGGGGCCAACGTCCTGACTTTC | CASSPGQEAGANVLTF
TRBJ2-2 | TRBV28 | - | TRBD2 | TGTGCCAGCAGGGACAGCGGGAGTGGGACCGGGGAGCTGTTTTTT | CASRDSGSGTGELFF
TRBJ1-5 | TRBV28 | - | - | TGTGCCAGCAGCGGGGGGTTTGAGCCCCAGCATTTT | CASSGGFEPQHF
TRBJ2-7 | TRBV28 | - | - | TGTGCCAGCAGTCTTTTTCTTAACGGTCCCTACGAGCAGTACTTC | CASSLFLNGPYEQYF
TRBJ1-2 | TRBV4-1 | - | - | TGCGCCAGCAGCCAAGATGAGGGAATGGATGGCTACACCTTC | CASSQDEGMDGYTF
TRBJ2-1 | TRBV20-1 | - | - | TGCAGTGCTAGGGGTGAGAGTGAGCAGTTCTTC | CSARGESEQFF
TRBJ2-5 | TRBV13 | once | TRBD2 | TGTGCCAGCAGCTTAGGACCAGCGGGGGAAGAGACCCAGTACTTC | CASSLGPAGEETQYF
TRBJ2-1 | TRBV11-2 | - | TRBD2 | TGTGCCAGCAGCTTAGGGACTAGCGGTTTAGTCTTC | CASSLGTSGLVF
TRBJ2-3 | TRBV7-9 | - | - | TGTGCCAGCAGCCCCCCCCTGGGGGGCACAGATACGCAGTATTTT | CASSPPLGGTDTQYF
TRBJ2-3 | TRBV7-9 | once | TRBD2 | TGTGCCAGCAGCTCACGGACTAGCGGGAGGACAGATACGCAGTATTTT | CASSSRTSGRTDTQYF
TRBJ2-1 | TRBV19 | - | TRBD2 | TGTGCCAGTAGTATAGGGGGGACTAGCCCCTACAATGAGCAGTTCTTC | CASSIGGTSPYNEQFF
TRBJ2-7 | TRBV11-2 | - | - | TGTGCCAGCAGCTTAGTGGTGGGCTCCTACGGGCAGTACTTC | CASSLVVGSYGQYF
TRBJ2-6 | TRBV6-1 | - | TRBD1 | TGTGCCAGCAGTAAAGCCCCGGGACAGGGGGCGACGGCCTCTGGGGCCAACGTCCTGACTTTC | CASSKAPGQGATASGANVLTF
TRBJ2-1 | TRBV6-1 | - | - | TGTGCCAGCAGTAGGTCGACGCACCTTGGCAATGAGCAGTTCTTC | CASSRSTHLGNEQFF
TRBJ2-7 | TRBV5-1 | - | - | TGCGCCAGCAGCTTGAACACAGGCTACGAGCAGTACTTC | CASSLNTGYEQYF
TRBJ2-2 | TRBV11-2 | - | TRBD2 | TGTGCCAGCAGCTTAGGCCGGCTAGCGGGAACCACCGGGGAGCTGTTTTTT | CASSLGRLAGTTGELFF
TRBJ2-3 | TRBV7-9 | once | TRBD1 | TGTGCCAGCAGTTTGGGACAGGGCATAGATACGCAGTATTTT | CASSLGQGIDTQYF
TRBJ1-5 | TRBV28 | - | - | TGTGCCAGCAGTTTCCGCAATCAGCCCCAGCATTTT | CASSFRNQPQHF
TRBJ1-1 | TRBV28 | - | - | TGTGCCAGCAGGTGGACAGAGAACACTGAAGCTTTCTTT | CASRWTENTEAFF
TRBJ2-1 | TRBV5-1 | - | - | TGCGCCAGCAGCCCCTCCGGCGGGATGTACTACAATGAGCAGTTCTTC | CASSPSGGMYYNEQFF
TRBJ1-2 | TRBV28 | - | TRBD1 | TGTGCCAGCAGTCCCCTTGACAGGGCTAACTATGGCTACACCTTC | CASSPLDRANYGYTF
TRBJ1-1 | TRBV27 | - | TRBD1 | TGTGCCAGCAGTAAACAGACAGGGCTAGAAGCTTTCTTT | CASSKQTGLEAFF
TRBJ2-7 | TRBV23-1 | few | - | TGCGCCAGCAGTCAAAGGTGTGGCAACAGGGAGTACGAGCAGTACTTC | CASSQRCGNREYEQYF
TRBJ1-1 | TRBV19 | - | TRBD1 | TGTGCCAGTAGTCCGGACAGGGGCACTGAAGCTTTCTTT | CASSPDRGTEAFF
TRBJ2-1 | TRBV7-4 | once | - | TGTGCCAGCAGCTTAGTTGGGCCGAACGTCTCGGAGCAGTTCTTC | CASSLVGPNVSEQFF
TRBJ2-7 | TRBV28 | - | - | TGTGCCAGCAGTTTATCAGCACGGGAGCAGTACTTC | CASSLSAREQYF
TRBJ1-1 | TRBV28 | - | - | TGTGCCAGCAGTTTGTGGGGGGACACTGAAGCTTTCTTT | CASSLWGDTEAFF
TRBJ1-5 | TRBV11-3 | - | - | TGTGCCAGCAGCTTAGGGGAACGACAGCCCCAGCATTTT | CASSLGERQPQHF
TRBJ2-7 | TRBV5-1 | once | - | TGCGCCAGCAGCTTGGGACCTAGGGACGAGCAGTACTTC | CASSLGPRDEQYF
TRBJ2-1 | TRBV5-1 | - | TRBD1 | TGCGCCAGCAGCCGCCTGACAGGGTTGTACAATGAGCAGTTCTTC | CASSRLTGLYNEQFF
TRBJ2-3 | TRBV7-8 | - | - | TGTGCCAGCAGCCCCGGGCGGGGCGCGACAGATACGCAGTATTTT | CASSPGRGATDTQYF
TRBJ2-3 | TRBV5-1 | - | TRBD1 | TGCGCCAGCAGCTTAGGACAGGGAATCCCAGATACGCAGTATTTT | CASSLGQGIPDTQYF
TRBJ2-7 | TRBV6-1 | - | TRBD2 | TGTGCCAGCAGTGAAAATGGGACTAGCCCCTACGAGCAGTACTTC | CASSENGTSPYEQYF
TRBJ2-7 | TRBV5-1 | - | TRBD2 | TGCGCCAGCAGTCGGGGACTAGCGGGAGACGAGCAGTACTTC | CASSRGLAGDEQYF
TRBJ2-4 | TRBV9 | - | - | TGTGCCAGCAGCGTAGATCTAGCGCCCAAAAACATTCAGTACTTC | CASSVDLAPKNIQYF
TRBJ2-7 | TRBV18 | - | - | TGTGCCAGCTCAGCAGGGGAAGGGGTCCAGCAGTACTTC | CASSAGEGVQQYF
TRBJ1-4 | TRBV7-9 | - | - | TGTGCCAGCAGCTTAGGACAGGCGGCTAATGAAAAACTGTTTTTT | CASSLGQAANEKLFF